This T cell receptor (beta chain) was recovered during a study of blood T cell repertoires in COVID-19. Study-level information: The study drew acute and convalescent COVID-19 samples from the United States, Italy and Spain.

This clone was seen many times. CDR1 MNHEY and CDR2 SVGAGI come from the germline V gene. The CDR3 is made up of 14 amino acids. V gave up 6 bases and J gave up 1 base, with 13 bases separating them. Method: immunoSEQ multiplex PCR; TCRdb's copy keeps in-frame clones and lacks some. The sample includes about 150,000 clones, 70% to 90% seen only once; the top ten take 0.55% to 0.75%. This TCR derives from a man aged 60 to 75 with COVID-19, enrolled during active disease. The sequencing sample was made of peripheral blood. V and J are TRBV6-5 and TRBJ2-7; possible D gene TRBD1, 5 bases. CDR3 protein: CASSVQQGSYEQYF. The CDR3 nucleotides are TGTGCCAGCAGCGTCCAGCAGGGTTCCTACGAGCAGTACTTC.